This T cell receptor beta chain was sequenced during a study of neurological immune-mediated disorders. Each CDR3 protein is one row after TCRdb ran MiXCR on the 5' RACE reads. The sample shows tens of thousands of distinct CDR3 sequences, approximately 2.4% of them seen only once. This clonotype was recorded many times. Germline assignment: CDR1 SGHDT and CDR2 YYEEEE. CDR3 length: 16 amino acids. Trimming cost V 5 bases and J 5 bases; bases outside gene matches: 10. V is TRBV5-6 and J is TRBJ2-1, with 10 bases lining up with TRBD2. Material for sequencing was PBMCs. The clonotype originates from a man between 45 and 60 years old with multiple sclerosis. CDR3 region: CASRVSGGISDNEQFF. CDR3 DNA sequence: TGTGCCAGCAGGGTTAGCGGGGGGATCAGTGACAATGAGCAGTTCTTC. The variable domain in full, with the rest retrieved from reference TRBV5-6 and TRBJ2-1, is DAGVTQSPTHLIKTRGQQVTLRCSPKSGHDTVSWYQQALGQGPQFIFQYYEEEERQRGNFPDRFSGHQFPNYSSELNVNALLLGDSALYLCASRVSGGISDNEQFFGPGTRLTVL.